This T cell receptor beta chain derives from a study of regulatory T cells in long-lasting Graves disease. Across the whole study: By definition, persistent Graves' disease involved antithyroid drugs for over 5 years alongside positive TSH receptor antibodies.

CDR3-region Arm-PCR and iRepertoire HTBI primers produced the TCR beta libraries. Each CDR3 protein gets one entry after TCRdb re-called the multiplex PCR reads with MiXCR. Counted here are about 310,000 distinct CDR3 sequences, around 23% occurring once; the ten biggest clones make up 56%. The CDR3 has 12 residues. Trimming removed 5 bases at V and 5 bases at J, with 12 bases between. Looked up from germline, CDR1 is SQVTM and CDR2 is ANQGSEA. Time point of the sample: persistent/refractory GD, antithyroid drugs over 5 years with positive TRAb. PBMC RNA was the source of the TCR library. Study outcomes and limitations: A reduction in accuracy may have resulted from the small sample size.

This clonotype appeared a few times. Its target is unknown. The receptor's source is a female donor with Graves disease. The material was peripheral blood mononuclear cells (PBMCs), obtained when the disease was refractory, from a patient treated with antithyroid drugs. The J gene is TRBJ2-5, the V gene TRBV29-1; D is undetermined. The CDR3 nucleotides are TGCAGCGTTTTACTTTGGGGTGAGACCCAGTACTTC. Translated: CSVLLWGETQYF.